The present entry profiles one T cell receptor (beta chain) with its context. The time point here: blood 4 weeks post-SBRT, at nephrectomy. As for treatment: 15 Gy SBRT to primary tumor, nephrectomy 4 weeks later. Nephrectomy followed 15 Gy stereotactic body radiation by 4 weeks. The patient's renal cell carcinoma had clear cell pathology. V was clipped by 6 bases and J by 10 bases; unmatched bases: 13. The length of the CDR3 is 16 residues. Germline V lookup: CDR1 LGHNT, CDR2 FRNRAP. Generated by immunoSEQ multiplex PCR, the TCRdb table keeps only in-frame clones and is missing some. The repertoire holds 150,000 to 200,000 clones, with 88% as singletons. The source of the sample is a study of radiation and T cells in renal cell carcinoma.

This clonotype was sampled from a woman between 50 and 59 years old with renal cell carcinoma. The chain recombines TRBV12-5 with TRBJ2-1, with 12 nucleotides matching TRBD2. Material: blood, obtained from a patient whose treatment included radiotherapy and nephrectomy. The CDR3 DNA reads as TGTGCTAGTGGCCTCCGGACTAGCGGGGCGGCTAGGGAGCAGTTCTTC. This codes for CASGLRTSGAAREQFF.